These T cell receptor beta chains were read from a single sample in a study of metastatic and nonmetastatic thyroid tumors. TCRdb reprocessed the PCR reads using MiXCR. The sample consists of tens of thousands of clones, 22% of them appearing once. The material sequenced was blood. The receptors derive from a female donor with papillary thyroid cancer or a benign thyroid nodule (not recorded which). Some clones in this sample may be carry-over from other donors' samples. CDR3s include the opening cysteine and the closing phenylalanine or tryptophan. The D gene is left open where the match is weak. Size values are once, few and many counts, or a class for expanded clones, and some rows have none.

V: TRBV20-1
D: NA
J: TRBJ2-7
length: 14
size: many
DNA: TGCAGTGCTACTCAAGGGACGGGCCCCCGCGAGCAGTACTTC
CDR3: CSATQGTGPREQYF

V: TRBV12-3/TRBV12-4
D: TRBD1
J: TRBJ1-4
length: 14
size: many
DNA: TGTGCCAGCAGTTCGGACAGGGGGCCTGAAAAACTGTTTTTT
CDR3: CASSSDRGPEKLFF

V: TRBV18
D: TRBD2
J: TRBJ2-7
length: 15
size: many
DNA: TGTGCCAGCTCGCTTCTAGCGGGAGATTTCTACGAGCAGTACTTC
CDR3: CASSLLAGDFYEQYF

V: TRBV2
D: NA
J: TRBJ2-1
length: 17
size: many
DNA: TGTGCCAGCAGTGCACTTGTTAGCGTCAGCTCCTACAATGAGCAGTTCTTC
CDR3: CASSALVSVSSYNEQFF

V: TRBV6-1
D: TRBD1
J: TRBJ1-2
length: 14
size: medium-sized
DNA: TGTGCCAGCAGTTTGATAGGGACAGGGAATGGCTACACCTTC
CDR3: CASSLIGTGNGYTF

V: TRBV6-1
D: NA
J: TRBJ1-4
length: 15
size: few
DNA: TGTGCCAGCAGTCCGGCGGGCGGTATTAATGAAAAACTGTTTTTT
CDR3: CASSPAGGINEKLFF

V: TRBV6-1
D: NA
J: TRBJ2-1
length: 15
size: NA
DNA: TGTGCCAGCAGTCATACTGACAGTGAAGGGTATGAGCAGTTCTTC
CDR3: CASSHTDSEGYEQFF

V: TRBV2
D: TRBD1
J: TRBJ1-5
length: 14
size: many
DNA: TGTGCCAGCAGTGAAGGACAGGGCGATCAGCCCCAGCATTTT
CDR3: CASSEGQGDQPQHF

V: TRBV13
D: NA
J: TRBJ2-1
length: 14
size: many
DNA: TGTGCCAGCAGCTTCGGGTCCAAAGGACTTGAGCAGTTCTTC
CDR3: CASSFGSKGLEQFF

V: TRBV20-1
D: NA
J: TRBJ2-7
length: 16
size: NA
DNA: TGCAGTGCCAGTACCGGTGGAGGGATCAGCTCCTACGAGCAGTACTTC
CDR3: CSASTGGGISSYEQYF

V: TRBV30
D: TRBD1
J: TRBJ1-6
length: 15
size: many
DNA: TGTGCCTGGGAATTACAGGGGTCATCAAATTCACCCCTCCACTTT
CDR3: CAWELQGSSNSPLHF

V: TRBV11-3
D: TRBD2
J: TRBJ2-7
length: 18
size: many
DNA: TGTGCCAGCAGTTCCCTCGGGTTTGGGACTAGCGGGGGCTACGAGCAGTACTTC
CDR3: CASSSLGFGTSGGYEQYF

V: TRBV13
D: TRBD2
J: TRBJ2-7
length: 15
size: many
DNA: TGTGCCAGCAGCTTAGAGGCTAGCGGCACGGGGGAGCAGTACTTC
CDR3: CASSLEASGTGEQYF

V: TRBV28
D: NA
J: TRBJ1-6
length: 15
size: medium-sized
DNA: TGTGCCAGCAGACCTCGGGGCAGCGTAAATTCACCCCTCCACTTT
CDR3: CASRPRGSVNSPLHF

V: TRBV11-2
D: NA
J: TRBJ1-6
length: 18
size: many
DNA: TGTGCCAGCAGCTCCCAGTTTGTGGATCCCTCACAGAATTCACCCCTCCACTTT
CDR3: CASSSQFVDPSQNSPLHF

V: TRBV12-3/TRBV12-4
D: NA
J: TRBJ1-6
length: 14
size: medium-sized
DNA: TGTGCCAGCAGCCTCGGGCCAAGGGGGTCACCCCTCCACTTT
CDR3: CASSLGPRGSPLHF

V: TRBV2
D: NA
J: TRBJ2-3
length: 15
size: NA
DNA: TGTGCCAGCAGGAACCCTCTAGCGCACACAGATACTCAGTATTTT
CDR3: CASRNPLAHTDTQYF

V: TRBV28
D: NA
J: TRBJ2-7
length: 14
size: few
DNA: TGTGCCAGCAGTCCCTCCCACGGAAGGGCCGAGCATTACTTC
CDR3: CASSPSHGRAEHYF

V: TRBV27
D: NA
J: TRBJ1-1
length: 11
size: few
DNA: TGTGCCAGCAGGATTGACACTGAAGCTTTCTTT
CDR3: CASRIDTEAFF

V: TRBV7-9
D: TRBD1
J: TRBJ2-1
length: 14
size: many
DNA: TGTGCCAGCAGCCCGGACAGGGTTAGGAATGAGCAGTTCTTC
CDR3: CASSPDRVRNEQFF

V: TRBV28
D: NA
J: TRBJ1-2
length: 14
size: NA
DNA: TGTGCCAACAGTTCGGGGCAGCCGAACTATGGCTACACCTTC
CDR3: CANSSGQPNYGYTF

V: TRBV3-1
D: TRBD1
J: TRBJ1-1
length: 15
size: many
DNA: TGTGCCAGCAGCCGGGGGACAGGGGGATGGACTGAAGCTTTCTTT
CDR3: CASSRGTGGWTEAFF

V: TRBV12-3/TRBV12-4
D: TRBD2
J: TRBJ2-1
length: 16
size: medium-sized
DNA: TGTGCCAGCCTGGGGTTGCGGGGGGATTCACACAATGAGCAGTTCTTC
CDR3: CASLGLRGDSHNEQFF

V: TRBV5-6
D: NA
J: TRBJ1-2
length: 12
size: many
DNA: TGTGCCAGCACCCGCTTTGTCTATGGCTACACCTTC
CDR3: CASTRFVYGYTF

V: TRBV20-1
D: NA
J: TRBJ2-5
length: 14
size: many
DNA: TGCAGTGCTTTTGTTGGGGGAATCCAAGAGACCCAGTACTTC
CDR3: CSAFVGGIQETQYF

V: TRBV5-6
D: NA
J: TRBJ1-2
length: 14
size: many
DNA: TGTGCCAGCAGCTTGTTCGTAAATAACTATGGCTACACCTTC
CDR3: CASSLFVNNYGYTF

V: TRBV6-6
D: NA
J: TRBJ1-2
length: 16
size: few
DNA: TGTGCCAGCAGTTACCGAGGGGGTGCGGGGGGCTATGGCTACACCTTC
CDR3: CASSYRGGAGGYGYTF

V: TRBV15
D: NA
J: TRBJ1-6
length: 14
size: many
DNA: TGTGCCACCAGCAGGGAGCCGGAGAATTCACCCCTCCACTTT
CDR3: CATSREPENSPLHF

V: TRBV28
D: NA
J: TRBJ1-4
length: 17
size: many
DNA: TGTGCCAGCAGTTCTACCACCTGGGAGGTAAAAGGGGAAAAACTGTTTTTT
CDR3: CASSSTTWEVKGEKLFF

V: TRBV28
D: NA
J: TRBJ1-2
length: 14
size: many
DNA: TGTGCCAGCAGCCTACCTGGTTGGTTCTATGGCTACACCTTC
CDR3: CASSLPGWFYGYTF

V: TRBV20-1
D: NA
J: TRBJ2-1
length: 15
size: many
DNA: TGCAGTGCTACACTAAAGGGACTTTCCTACAATGAGCAGTTCTTC
CDR3: CSATLKGLSYNEQFF

V: TRBV20-1
D: NA
J: TRBJ2-7
length: 13
size: many
DNA: TGCAGTGCTAAACACCCCATTTTCTACGAGCAGTACTTC
CDR3: CSAKHPIFYEQYF

V: TRBV20-1
D: NA
J: TRBJ2-7
length: 15
size: NA
DNA: TGCAGTGCTGGAACTCTAGCAGGAGGTTTATACGAGCAGTACTTC
CDR3: CSAGTLAGGLYEQYF

V: TRBV7-3
D: NA
J: TRBJ2-3
length: 14
size: many
DNA: TGTGCCAGCAGCCCCCAATTGGACACAGATACGCAGTATTTT
CDR3: CASSPQLDTDTQYF

V: TRBV5-1
D: TRBD2
J: TRBJ2-7
length: 15
size: medium-sized
DNA: TGCGCCAGCAGCTCCAGCGGGAGTGCTCTCTACGAGCAGTACTTC
CDR3: CASSSSGSALYEQYF

V: TRBV10-2
D: NA
J: TRBJ1-2
length: 15
size: many
DNA: TGCGCCAGCAGTTCCAGGGACGTAGCTAACTATGGCTACACCTTC
CDR3: CASSSRDVANYGYTF

V: TRBV6-2/TRBV6-3
D: NA
J: TRBJ1-5
length: 15
size: few
DNA: TGTGCCAGCCTCAGGGGTTGCTGGAGCAATCATCCCCAGCATTTT
CDR3: CASLRGCWSNHPQHF

V: TRBV20-1
D: TRBD2
J: TRBJ2-7
length: 15
size: medium-sized
DNA: TGCAGTGCTAGGACTAGCGGGAGTCGGTCCTACGAGCAGTACTTC
CDR3: CSARTSGSRSYEQYF

V: TRBV27
D: NA
J: TRBJ1-1
length: 13
size: many
DNA: TGTGCCAGCAGTTTATTCAGGAACACTGAAGCTTTCTTT
CDR3: CASSLFRNTEAFF

V: TRBV2
D: TRBD1
J: TRBJ2-5
length: 15
size: many
DNA: TGTGCCAGCCGAATTAGACAGGGGGCGAGAGAGACCCAGTACTTC
CDR3: CASRIRQGARETQYF

V: TRBV19
D: TRBD1
J: TRBJ1-2
length: 13
size: many
DNA: TGTGCCAGTAGTCCACGGGACAGGGTCGACTACACCTTC
CDR3: CASSPRDRVDYTF

V: TRBV9
D: NA
J: TRBJ2-7
length: 14
size: many
DNA: TGTGCCAGCAGCCCTCAGCGGGCTACCTACGAGCAGTACTTC
CDR3: CASSPQRATYEQYF

V: TRBV5-4
D: NA
J: TRBJ2-7
length: 12
size: many
DNA: TGTGCCAGCAGCTTGCCCGGCTACGAGCAGTACTTC
CDR3: CASSLPGYEQYF

V: TRBV4-1
D: NA
J: TRBJ2-7
length: 15
size: many
DNA: TGCGCCAGCAGCCAAATCCCCCCGCCATCCTACGAGCAGTACTTC
CDR3: CASSQIPPPSYEQYF

V: TRBV6-1
D: TRBD2
J: TRBJ2-1
length: 16
size: medium-sized
DNA: TGTGCCAGCAGTGGCGCTCTAGCGGGAGTATACAATGAGCAGTTCTTC
CDR3: CASSGALAGVYNEQFF

V: TRBV6-1
D: NA
J: TRBJ1-3
length: 14
size: medium-sized
DNA: TGTGCCAGCAAAGGGTTCCTGACTCTAAACACCATATATTTT
CDR3: CASKGFLTLNTIYF

V: TRBV12-3/TRBV12-4
D: NA
J: TRBJ1-1
length: 13
size: NA
DNA: TGTGACAGCAGTTTCCCTGCAGGCACTGAAGCTTTCTTT
CDR3: CDSSFPAGTEAFF

V: TRBV6-1
D: NA
J: TRBJ2-7
length: 12
size: medium-sized
DNA: TGTGCCAGCAGACGGGAGACCTACGAGCAGTACTTC
CDR3: CASRRETYEQYF

V: TRBV24-1
D: NA
J: TRBJ2-7
length: 15
size: medium-sized
DNA: TGTGCCACCAGTGCCTCTTCTAGCGCGTCCTACGAGCAGTACTTC
CDR3: CATSASSSASYEQYF

V: TRBV11-2
D: NA
J: TRBJ2-7
length: 12
size: many
DNA: TGTGCCAGCAGAGATGCGCCGGAGGAGCAGTACTTC
CDR3: CASRDAPEEQYF

V: TRBV13
D: NA
J: TRBJ2-1
length: 17
size: many
DNA: TGTGCCAGCAGCCCAAGACCACCCGGCGGGTCCCACAATGAGCAGTTCTTC
CDR3: CASSPRPPGGSHNEQFF

V: TRBV7-2
D: NA
J: TRBJ1-6
length: 17
size: many
DNA: TGTGCCAGCAGCTTTGGTTATGGGGACCTCTATAATTCACCCCTCCACTTT
CDR3: CASSFGYGDLYNSPLHF

V: TRBV10-3
D: NA
J: TRBJ2-3
length: 15
size: NA
DNA: TGTGCCATCATTGAGTCTGGGGGCGTCACAGATACGCAGTATTTT
CDR3: CAIIESGGVTDTQYF

V: TRBV6-2/TRBV6-3
D: TRBD2
J: TRBJ2-5
length: 16
size: many
DNA: TGTGCCAGCAGTTACTCGCTAGCGGGGGGACAAGAGACCCAGTACTTC
CDR3: CASSYSLAGGQETQYF

V: TRBV20-1
D: TRBD1
J: TRBJ1-6
length: 17
size: many
DNA: TGCAGTGCTAGAGAGACAGGGAAGTCCTCCTATAATTCACCCCTCCACTTT
CDR3: CSARETGKSSYNSPLHF

V: TRBV6-1
D: NA
J: TRBJ2-7
length: 15
size: NA
DNA: TGTGCCAGCAGGAGAGGCCGGGACGTGATCTACGAGCAGTACTTC
CDR3: CASRRGRDVIYEQYF

V: TRBV18
D: NA
J: TRBJ1-5
length: 18
size: many
DNA: TGTGCCAGCTCCCTCAATACGGGGAGAGAAAATAGCAATCAGCCCCAGCATTTT
CDR3: CASSLNTGRENSNQPQHF

V: TRBV7-3
D: NA
J: TRBJ1-2
length: 14
size: NA
DNA: TGTGCCAGCAGCTGGGGACCTCAGAACTATGGCTACACCTTC
CDR3: CASSWGPQNYGYTF

V: TRBV12-3/TRBV12-4
D: TRBD2
J: TRBJ2-3
length: 16
size: NA
DNA: TGTGCCAGCAGACCGTCGGGGGGGGGAACCACAGATACGCCGTATTTT
CDR3: CASRPSGGGTTDTPYF